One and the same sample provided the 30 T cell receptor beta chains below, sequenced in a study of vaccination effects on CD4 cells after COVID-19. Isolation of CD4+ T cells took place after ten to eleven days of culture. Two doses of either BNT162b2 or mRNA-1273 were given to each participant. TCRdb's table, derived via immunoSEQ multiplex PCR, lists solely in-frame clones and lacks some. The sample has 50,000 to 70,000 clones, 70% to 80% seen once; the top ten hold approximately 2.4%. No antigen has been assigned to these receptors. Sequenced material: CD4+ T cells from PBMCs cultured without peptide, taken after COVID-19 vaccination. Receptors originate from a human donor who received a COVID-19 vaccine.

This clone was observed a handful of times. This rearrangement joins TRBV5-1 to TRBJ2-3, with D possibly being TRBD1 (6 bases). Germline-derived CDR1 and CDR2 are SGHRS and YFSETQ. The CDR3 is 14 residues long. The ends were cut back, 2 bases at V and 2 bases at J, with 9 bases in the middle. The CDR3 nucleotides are TGCGCCAGCAGCTTTCAGGGGCTCACAGATACGCAGTATTTT. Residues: CASSFQGLTDTQYF.

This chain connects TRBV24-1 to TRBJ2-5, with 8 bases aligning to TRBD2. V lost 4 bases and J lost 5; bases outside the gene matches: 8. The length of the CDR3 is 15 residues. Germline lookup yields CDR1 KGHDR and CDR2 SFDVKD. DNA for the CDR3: TGTGCCACCAGTGAACTAACGGGGGGGCCTGAGACCCAGTACTTC. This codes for CATSELTGGPETQYF.

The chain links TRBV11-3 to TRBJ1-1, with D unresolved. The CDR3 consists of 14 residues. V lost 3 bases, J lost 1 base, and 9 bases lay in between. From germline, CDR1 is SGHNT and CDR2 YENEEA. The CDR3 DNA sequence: TGTGCCAGCAGCTTGTCACAGTCGAACACTGAAGCTTTCTTT. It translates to CASSLSQSNTEAFF.

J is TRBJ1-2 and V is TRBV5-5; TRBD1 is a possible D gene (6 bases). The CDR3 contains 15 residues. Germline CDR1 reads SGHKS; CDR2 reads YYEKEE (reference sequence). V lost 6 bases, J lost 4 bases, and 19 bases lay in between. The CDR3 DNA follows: TGTGCCAGCACCCTTGGCGGGGGGCAATTCTATGGCTACACCTTC. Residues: CASTLGGGQFYGYTF.

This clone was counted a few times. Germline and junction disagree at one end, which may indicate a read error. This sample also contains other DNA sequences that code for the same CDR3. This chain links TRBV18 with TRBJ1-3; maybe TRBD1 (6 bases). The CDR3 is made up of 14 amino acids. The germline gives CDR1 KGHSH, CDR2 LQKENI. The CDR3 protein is CASSPQGSGNTIYF. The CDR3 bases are TGTGCCAGCTCCCCACAGGGTTCTGGAAACACCATATATTTT. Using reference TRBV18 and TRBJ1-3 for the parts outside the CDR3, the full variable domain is NAGVMQNPRHLVRRRGQEARLRCSPMKGHSHVYWYRQLPEEGLKFMVYLQKENIIDESGMPKERFSAEFPKEGPSILRIQQVVRGDSAAYFCASSPQGSGNTIYFGEGSWLTVV.

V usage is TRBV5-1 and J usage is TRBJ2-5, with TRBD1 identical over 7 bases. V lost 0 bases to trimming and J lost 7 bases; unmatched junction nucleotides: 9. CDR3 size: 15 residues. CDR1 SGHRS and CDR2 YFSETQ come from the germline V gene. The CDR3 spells CASSLEGAKGGTQYF. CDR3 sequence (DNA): TGCGCCAGCAGCTTGGAGGGGGCCAAAGGGGGGACCCAGTACTTC. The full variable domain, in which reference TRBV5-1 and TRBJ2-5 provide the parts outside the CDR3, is KAGVTQTPRYLIKTRGQQVTLSCSPISGHRSVSWYQQTPGQGLQFLFEYFSETQRNKGNFPGRFSGRQFSNSRSEMNVSTLELGDSALYLCASSLEGAKGGTQYFGPGTRLLVL.

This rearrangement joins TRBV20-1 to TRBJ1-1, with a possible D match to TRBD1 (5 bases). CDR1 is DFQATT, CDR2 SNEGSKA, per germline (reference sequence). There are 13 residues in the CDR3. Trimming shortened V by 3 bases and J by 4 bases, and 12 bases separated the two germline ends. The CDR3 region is CSASGGVITEAFF. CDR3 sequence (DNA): TGCAGTGCTAGTGGGGGGGTAATCACTGAAGCTTTCTTT.

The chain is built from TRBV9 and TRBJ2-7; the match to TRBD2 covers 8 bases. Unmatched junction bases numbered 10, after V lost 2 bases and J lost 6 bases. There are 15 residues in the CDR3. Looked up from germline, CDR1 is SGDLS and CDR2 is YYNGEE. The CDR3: CASSVIGGACREQYV. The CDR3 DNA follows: TGTGCCAGCAGCGTTATCGGGGGGGCATGTCGCGAGCAGTACGTC.

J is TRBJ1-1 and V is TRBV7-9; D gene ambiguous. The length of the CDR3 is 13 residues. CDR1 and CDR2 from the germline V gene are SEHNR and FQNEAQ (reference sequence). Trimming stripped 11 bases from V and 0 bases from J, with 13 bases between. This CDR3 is CAATSGVNTEAFF. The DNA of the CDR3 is TGTGCCGCAACCTCGGGAGTGAACACTGAAGCTTTCTTT.

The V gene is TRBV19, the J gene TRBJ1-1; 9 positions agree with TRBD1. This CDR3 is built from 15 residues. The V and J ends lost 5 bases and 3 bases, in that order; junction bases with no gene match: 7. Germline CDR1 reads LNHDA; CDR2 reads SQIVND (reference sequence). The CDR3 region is CASSVTGTGYTEAFF. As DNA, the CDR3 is TGTGCCAGTAGTGTAACCGGGACAGGGTACACTGAAGCTTTCTTT. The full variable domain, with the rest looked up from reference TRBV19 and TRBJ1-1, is DGGITQSPKYLFRKEGQNVTLSCEQNLNHDAMYWYRQDPGQGLRLIYYSQIVNDFQKGDIAEGYSVSREKKESFPLTVTSAQKNPTAFYLCASSVTGTGYTEAFFGQGTRLTVV.

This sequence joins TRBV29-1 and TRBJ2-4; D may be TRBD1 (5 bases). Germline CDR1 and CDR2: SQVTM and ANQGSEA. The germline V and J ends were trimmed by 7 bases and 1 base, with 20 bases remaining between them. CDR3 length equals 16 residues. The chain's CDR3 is CSAARVLLGAKNIQYF. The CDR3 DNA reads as TGCAGCGCTGCCAGGGTCCTGCTGGGGGCCAAAAACATTCAGTACTTC.

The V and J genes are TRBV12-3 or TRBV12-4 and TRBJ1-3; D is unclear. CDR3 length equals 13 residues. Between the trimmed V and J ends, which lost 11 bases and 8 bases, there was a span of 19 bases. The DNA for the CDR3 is TGTGCCGCCGCCGCTCAAAGGAAACACACCATATATTTT. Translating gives CAAAAQRKHTIYF.

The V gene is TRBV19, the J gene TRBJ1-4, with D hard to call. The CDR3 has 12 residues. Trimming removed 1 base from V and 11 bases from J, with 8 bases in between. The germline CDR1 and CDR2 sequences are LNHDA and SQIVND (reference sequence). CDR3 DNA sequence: TGTGCCAGTAGTATAGGAGGGCACAAACTGTTTTTT. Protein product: CASSIGGHKLFF. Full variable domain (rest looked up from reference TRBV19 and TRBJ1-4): DGGITQSPKYLFRKEGQNVTLSCEQNLNHDAMYWYRQDPGQGLRLIYYSQIVNDFQKGDIAEGYSVSREKKESFPLTVTSAQKNPTAFYLCASSIGGHKLFFGSGTQLSVL.

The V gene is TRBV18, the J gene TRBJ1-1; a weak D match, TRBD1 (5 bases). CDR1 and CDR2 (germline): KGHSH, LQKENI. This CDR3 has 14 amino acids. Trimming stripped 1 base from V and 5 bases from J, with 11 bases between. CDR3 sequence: CASSPRAGTTEAFF. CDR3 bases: TGTGCCAGCTCACCACGGGCAGGGACGACTGAAGCTTTCTTT. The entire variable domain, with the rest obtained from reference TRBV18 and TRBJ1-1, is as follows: NAGVMQNPRHLVRRRGQEARLRCSPMKGHSHVYWYRQLPEEGLKFMVYLQKENIIDESGMPKERFSAEFPKEGPSILRIQQVVRGDSAAYFCASSPRAGTTEAFFGQGTRLTVV.

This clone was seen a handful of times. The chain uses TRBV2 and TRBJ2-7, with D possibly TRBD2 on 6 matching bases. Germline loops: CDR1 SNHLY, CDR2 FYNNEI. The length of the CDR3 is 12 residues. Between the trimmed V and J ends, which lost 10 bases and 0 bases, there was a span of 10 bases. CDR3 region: CANHGSSYEQYV. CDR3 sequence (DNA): TGTGCCAACCACGGGAGCTCCTACGAGCAGTACGTC.

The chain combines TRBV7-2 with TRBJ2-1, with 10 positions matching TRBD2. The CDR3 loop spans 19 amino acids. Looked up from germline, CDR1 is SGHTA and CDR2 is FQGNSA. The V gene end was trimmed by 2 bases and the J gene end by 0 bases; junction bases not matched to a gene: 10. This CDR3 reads CASSLTSGGARSSYNEQFF. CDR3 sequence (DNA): TGTGCCAGCAGCTTAACCAGCGGGGGGGCCAGAAGCTCCTACAATGAGCAGTTCTTC.

In DNA, the CDR3 is TGTGCCAGCAGGTTGGGGGGACTAGCGACCACCGGGGAGCTGTTTTTT. As protein: CASRLGGLATTGELFF. This rearrangement joins TRBV3-1 (or the pseudogene TRBV3-2) to TRBJ2-2, with 10 bases identical to TRBD2. Trimming cost V 6 bases and J 4 bases; bases outside gene matches: 8. Per germline, CDR1 LGHDT and CDR2 YNNKEL (reference sequence). The CDR3 spans 16 residues.

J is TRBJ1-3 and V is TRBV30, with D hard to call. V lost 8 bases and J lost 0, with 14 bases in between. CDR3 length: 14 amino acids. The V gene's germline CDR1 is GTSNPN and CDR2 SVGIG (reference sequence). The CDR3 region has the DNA TGTGCCCTCACGTTACAACTCTCTGGAAACACCATATATTTT. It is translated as CALTLQLSGNTIYF.

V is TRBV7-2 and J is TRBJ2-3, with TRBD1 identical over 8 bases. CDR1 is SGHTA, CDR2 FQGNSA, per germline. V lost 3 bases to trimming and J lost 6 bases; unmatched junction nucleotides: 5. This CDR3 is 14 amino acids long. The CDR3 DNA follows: TGTGCCAGCAGCTTCGCAGGGGGCCTGGATACGCAGTATTTT. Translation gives CASSFAGGLDTQYF.

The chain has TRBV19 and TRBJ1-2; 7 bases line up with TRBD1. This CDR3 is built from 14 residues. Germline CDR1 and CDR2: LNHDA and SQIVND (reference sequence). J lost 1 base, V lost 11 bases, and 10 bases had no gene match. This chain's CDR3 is CARWPGQVNYGYTF. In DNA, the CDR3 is TGTGCCCGATGGCCCGGACAGGTTAACTATGGCTACACCTTC.

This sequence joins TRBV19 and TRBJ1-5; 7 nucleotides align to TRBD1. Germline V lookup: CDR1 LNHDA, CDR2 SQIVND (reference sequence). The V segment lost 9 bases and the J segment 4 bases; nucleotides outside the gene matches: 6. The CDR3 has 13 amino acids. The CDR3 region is CASRDSENQPQHF. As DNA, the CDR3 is TGTGCCAGCCGGGACAGTGAAAATCAGCCCCAGCATTTT.

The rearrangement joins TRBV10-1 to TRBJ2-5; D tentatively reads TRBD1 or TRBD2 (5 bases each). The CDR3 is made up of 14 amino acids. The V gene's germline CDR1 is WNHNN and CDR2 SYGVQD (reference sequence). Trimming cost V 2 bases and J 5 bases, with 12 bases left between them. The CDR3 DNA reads TGCGCCAGCAGTGAGGGGGGACGGGTCGAGACCCAGTACTTC. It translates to CASSEGGRVETQYF.

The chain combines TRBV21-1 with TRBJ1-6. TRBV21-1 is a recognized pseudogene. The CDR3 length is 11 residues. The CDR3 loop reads CASSSHSPLHF. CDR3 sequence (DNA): TGTGCCAGCAGCAGCCATTCACCCCTCCACTTT.

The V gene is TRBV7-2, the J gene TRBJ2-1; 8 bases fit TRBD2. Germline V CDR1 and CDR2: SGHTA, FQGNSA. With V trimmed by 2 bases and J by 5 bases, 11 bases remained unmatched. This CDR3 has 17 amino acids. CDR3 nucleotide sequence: TGTGCCAGCAGCTTAAGACGGTCGGGGGGGGGTGACAATGAGCAGTTCTTC. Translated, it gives CASSLRRSGGGDNEQFF.

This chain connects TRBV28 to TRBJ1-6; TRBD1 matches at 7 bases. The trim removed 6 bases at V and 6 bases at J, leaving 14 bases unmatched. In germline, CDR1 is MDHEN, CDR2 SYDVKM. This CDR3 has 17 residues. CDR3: CASRPTGEGGTNSPLHF. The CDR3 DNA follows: TGTGCCAGCAGACCCACAGGGGAAGGGGGGACTAATTCACCCCTCCACTTT.

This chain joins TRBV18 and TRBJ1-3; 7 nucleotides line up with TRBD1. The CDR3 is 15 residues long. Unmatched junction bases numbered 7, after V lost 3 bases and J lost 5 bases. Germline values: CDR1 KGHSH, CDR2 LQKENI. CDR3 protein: CASSPSGTERNTIYF. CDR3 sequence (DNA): TGTGCCAGCTCACCTTCCGGGACAGAAAGAAACACCATATATTTT.

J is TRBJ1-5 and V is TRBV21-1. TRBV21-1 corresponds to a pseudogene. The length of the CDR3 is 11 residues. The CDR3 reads CASSKGQPQHF. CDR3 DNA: TGTGCCAGCAGCAAAGGTCAGCCCCAGCATTTT.

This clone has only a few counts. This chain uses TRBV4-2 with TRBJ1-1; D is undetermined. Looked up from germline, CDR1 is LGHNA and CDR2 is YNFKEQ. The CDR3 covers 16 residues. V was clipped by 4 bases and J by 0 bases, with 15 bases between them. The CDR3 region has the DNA TGTGCCAGCAGCCCCTTGCGCGGAGAAGTGAACACTGAAGCTTTCTTT. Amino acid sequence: CASSPLRGEVNTEAFF.

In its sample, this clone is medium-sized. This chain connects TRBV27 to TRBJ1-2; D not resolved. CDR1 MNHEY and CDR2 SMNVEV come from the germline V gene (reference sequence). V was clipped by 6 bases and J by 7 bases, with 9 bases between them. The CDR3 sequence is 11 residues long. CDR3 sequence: CASRTRGGYTF. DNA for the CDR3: TGTGCCAGCAGGACCCGGGGTGGCTACACCTTC.

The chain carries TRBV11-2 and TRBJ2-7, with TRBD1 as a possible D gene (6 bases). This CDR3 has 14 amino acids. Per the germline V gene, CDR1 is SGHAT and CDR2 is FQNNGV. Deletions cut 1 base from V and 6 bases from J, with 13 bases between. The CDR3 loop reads CASSLVGGPSEQYV. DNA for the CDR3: TGTGCCAGCAGCTTAGTAGGGGGTCCCTCCGAGCAGTACGTC.